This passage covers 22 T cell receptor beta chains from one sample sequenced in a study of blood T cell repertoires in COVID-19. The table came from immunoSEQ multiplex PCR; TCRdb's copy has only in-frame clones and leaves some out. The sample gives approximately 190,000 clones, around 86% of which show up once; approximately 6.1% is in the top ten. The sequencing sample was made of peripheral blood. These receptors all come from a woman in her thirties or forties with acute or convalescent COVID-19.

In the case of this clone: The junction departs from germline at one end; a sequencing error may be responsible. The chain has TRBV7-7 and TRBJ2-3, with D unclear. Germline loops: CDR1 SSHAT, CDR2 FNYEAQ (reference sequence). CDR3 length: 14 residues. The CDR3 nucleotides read TGTGCTAGCAGCCCCGTCTATCTCACAGATACGCAGTATTTT. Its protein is CASSPVYLTDTQYF. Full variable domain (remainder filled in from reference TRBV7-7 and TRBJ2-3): GAGVSQSPRYKVTKRGQDVTLRCDPISSHATLYWYQQALGQGPEFLTYFNYEAQPDKSGLPSDRFSAERPEGSISTLTIQRTEQRDSAMYRCASSPVYLTDTQYFGPGTRLTVL.

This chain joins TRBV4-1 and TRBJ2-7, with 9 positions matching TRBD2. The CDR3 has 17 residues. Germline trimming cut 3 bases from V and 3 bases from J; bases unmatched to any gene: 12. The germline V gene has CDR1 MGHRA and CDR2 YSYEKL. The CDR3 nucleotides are TGCGCCAGCAGCCAGGGCGCGCCGGGACTAGCAGGCTACGAGCAGTACTTC. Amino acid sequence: CASSQGAPGLAGYEQYF.

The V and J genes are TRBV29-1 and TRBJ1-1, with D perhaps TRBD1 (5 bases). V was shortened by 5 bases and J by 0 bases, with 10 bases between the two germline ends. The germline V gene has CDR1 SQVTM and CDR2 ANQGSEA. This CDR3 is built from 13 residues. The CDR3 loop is CSVNLDMNTEAFF. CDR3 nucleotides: TGCAGCGTTAATTTGGACATGAACACTGAAGCTTTCTTT.

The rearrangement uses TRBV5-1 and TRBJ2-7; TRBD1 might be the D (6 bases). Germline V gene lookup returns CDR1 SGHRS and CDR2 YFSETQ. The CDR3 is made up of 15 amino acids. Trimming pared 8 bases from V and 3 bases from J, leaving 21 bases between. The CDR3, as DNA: TGCGCCAGTCGACTACAGACAGGAGAGTACTACGAGCAGTACTTC. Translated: CASRLQTGEYYEQYF.

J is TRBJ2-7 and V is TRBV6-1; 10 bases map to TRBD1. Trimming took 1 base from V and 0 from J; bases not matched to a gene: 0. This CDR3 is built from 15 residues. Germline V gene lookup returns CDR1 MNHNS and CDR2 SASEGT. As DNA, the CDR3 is TGTGCCAGCAGTGAAGGGACAGGGGGCTCCTACGAGCAGTACTTC. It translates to CASSEGTGGSYEQYF.

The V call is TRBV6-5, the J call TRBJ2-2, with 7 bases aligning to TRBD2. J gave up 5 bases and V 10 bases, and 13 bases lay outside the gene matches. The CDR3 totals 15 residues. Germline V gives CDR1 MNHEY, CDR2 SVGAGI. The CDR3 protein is CAKTVAGVETGELFF. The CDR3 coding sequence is TGTGCCAAAACCGTAGCGGGTGTGGAGACCGGGGAGCTGTTTTTT.

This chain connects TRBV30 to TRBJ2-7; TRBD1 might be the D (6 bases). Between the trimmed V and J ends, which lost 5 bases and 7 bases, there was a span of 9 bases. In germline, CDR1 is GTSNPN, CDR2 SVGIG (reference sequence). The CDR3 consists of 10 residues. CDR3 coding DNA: TGTGCCTGGGGGGGCAGGGAGCAGTACTTC. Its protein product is CAWGGREQYF.

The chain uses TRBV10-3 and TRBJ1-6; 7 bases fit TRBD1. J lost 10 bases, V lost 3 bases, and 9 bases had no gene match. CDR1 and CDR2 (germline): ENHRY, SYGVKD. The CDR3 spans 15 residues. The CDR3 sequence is CAISDTGQRVSPLHF. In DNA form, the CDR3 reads TGTGCCATCAGTGATACGGGACAGAGAGTCTCACCCCTCCACTTT.

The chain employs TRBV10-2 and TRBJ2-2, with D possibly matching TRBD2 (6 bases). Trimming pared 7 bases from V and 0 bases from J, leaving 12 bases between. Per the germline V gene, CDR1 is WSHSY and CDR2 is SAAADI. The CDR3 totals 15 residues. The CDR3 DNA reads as TGCGCCAGCAAGCTAGCGCTCGCGAACACCGGGGAGCTGTTTTTT. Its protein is CASKLALANTGELFF.

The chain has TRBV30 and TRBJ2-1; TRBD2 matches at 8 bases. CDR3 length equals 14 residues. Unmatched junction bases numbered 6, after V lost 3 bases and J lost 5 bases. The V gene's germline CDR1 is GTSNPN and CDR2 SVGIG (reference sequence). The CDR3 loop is CAWSAGGPHNEQFF. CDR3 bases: TGTGCCTGGAGCGCGGGGGGCCCCCACAATGAGCAGTTCTTC.

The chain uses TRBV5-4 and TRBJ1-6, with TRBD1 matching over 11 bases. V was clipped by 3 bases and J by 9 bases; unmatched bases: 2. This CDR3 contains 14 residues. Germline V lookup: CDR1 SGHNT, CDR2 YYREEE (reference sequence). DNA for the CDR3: TGTGCCAGCAGCTCCGGACAGGGGGCTTCACCCCTCCACTTT. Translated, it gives CASSSGQGASPLHF.

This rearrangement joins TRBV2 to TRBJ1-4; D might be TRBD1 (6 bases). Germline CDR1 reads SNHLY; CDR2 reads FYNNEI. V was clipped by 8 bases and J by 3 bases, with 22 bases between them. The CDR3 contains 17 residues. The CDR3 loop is CASRRSGGRSANEKLFF. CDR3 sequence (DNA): TGTGCCAGCCGCCGGTCGGGGGGGCGAAGCGCTAATGAAAAACTGTTTTTT.

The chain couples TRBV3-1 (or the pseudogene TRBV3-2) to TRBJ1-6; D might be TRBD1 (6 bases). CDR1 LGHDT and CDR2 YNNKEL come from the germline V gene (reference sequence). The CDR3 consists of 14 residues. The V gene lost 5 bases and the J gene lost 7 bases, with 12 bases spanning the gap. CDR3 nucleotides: TGTGCCAGCAGCGCCCGGGACAACAATTCACCCCTCCACTTT. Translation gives CASSARDNNSPLHF.

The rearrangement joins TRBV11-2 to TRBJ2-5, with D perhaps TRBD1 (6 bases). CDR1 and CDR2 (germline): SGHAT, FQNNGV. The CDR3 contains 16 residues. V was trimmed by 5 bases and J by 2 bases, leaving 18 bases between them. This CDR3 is CASSQKGHLKQETQYF. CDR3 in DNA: TGTGCCAGCAGCCAGAAGGGACACCTAAAACAAGAGACCCAGTACTTC.

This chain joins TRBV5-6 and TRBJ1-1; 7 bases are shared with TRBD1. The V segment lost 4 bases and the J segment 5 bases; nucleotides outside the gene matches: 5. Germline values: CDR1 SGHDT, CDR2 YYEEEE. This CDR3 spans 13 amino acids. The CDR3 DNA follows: TGTGCCAGCAGCCCATCGACAGGGACTGAAGCTTTCTTT. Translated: CASSPSTGTEAFF.

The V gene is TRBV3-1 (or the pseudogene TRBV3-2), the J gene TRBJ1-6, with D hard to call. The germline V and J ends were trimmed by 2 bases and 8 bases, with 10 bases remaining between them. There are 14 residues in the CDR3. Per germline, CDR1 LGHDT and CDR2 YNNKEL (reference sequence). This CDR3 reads CASSQPGQDSPLHF. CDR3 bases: TGTGCCAGCAGCCAACCAGGCCAAGATTCACCCCTCCACTTT.

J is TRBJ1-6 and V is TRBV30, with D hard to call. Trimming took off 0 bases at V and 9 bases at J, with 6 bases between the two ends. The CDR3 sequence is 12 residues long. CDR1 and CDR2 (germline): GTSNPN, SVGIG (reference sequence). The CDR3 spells CAWSVGSSPLHF. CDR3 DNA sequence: TGTGCCTGGAGTGTAGGGAGTTCACCCCTCCACTTT.

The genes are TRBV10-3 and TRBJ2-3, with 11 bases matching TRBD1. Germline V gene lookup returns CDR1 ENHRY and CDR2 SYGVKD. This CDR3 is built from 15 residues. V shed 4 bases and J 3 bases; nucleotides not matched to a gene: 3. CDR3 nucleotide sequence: TGTGCCATCAGTGTCGGGACAGGGGGGACAGATACGCAGTATTTT. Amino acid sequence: CAISVGTGGTDTQYF.

The CDR3 DNA follows: TGCAGTGCTAGTCGGCAGGGCGATGGCTACACCTTC. Residues: CSASRQGDGYTF. This sequence joins TRBV20-1 and TRBJ1-2, with TRBD1 as a possible D gene (5 bases). The CDR3 has 12 residues. With 3 bases removed from V and 6 bases from J, the gap between germline ends came to 11 bases. Germline V gene lookup returns CDR1 DFQATT and CDR2 SNEGSKA (reference sequence).

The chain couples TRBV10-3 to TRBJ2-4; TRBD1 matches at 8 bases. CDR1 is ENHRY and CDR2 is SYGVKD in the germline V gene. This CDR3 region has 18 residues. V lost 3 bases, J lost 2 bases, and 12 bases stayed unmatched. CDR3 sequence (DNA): TGTGCCATCAGTGAACCACACGGACAGGGTTTACCCAAAAACATTCAGTACTTC. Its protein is CAISEPHGQGLPKNIQYF.

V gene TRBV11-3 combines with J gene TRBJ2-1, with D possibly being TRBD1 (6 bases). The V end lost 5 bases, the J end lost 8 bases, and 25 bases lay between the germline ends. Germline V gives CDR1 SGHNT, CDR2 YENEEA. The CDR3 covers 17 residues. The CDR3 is CASSTPEGGRANDEQFF. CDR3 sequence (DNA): TGTGCCAGCAGCACCCCAGAAGGGGGTCGGGCGAACGATGAGCAGTTCTTC. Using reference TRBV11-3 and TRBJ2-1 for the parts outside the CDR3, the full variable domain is EAGVVQSPRYKIIEKKQPVAFWCNPISGHNTLYWYLQNLGQGPELLIRYENEEAVDDSQLPKDRFSAERLKGVDSTLKIQPAELGDSAVYLCASSTPEGGRANDEQFFGPGTRLTVL.

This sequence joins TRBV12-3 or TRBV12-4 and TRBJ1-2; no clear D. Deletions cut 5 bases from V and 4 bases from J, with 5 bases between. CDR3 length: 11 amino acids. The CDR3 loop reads CASSQAYGYTF. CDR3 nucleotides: TGTGCCAGCAGTCAGGCCTATGGCTACACCTTC.